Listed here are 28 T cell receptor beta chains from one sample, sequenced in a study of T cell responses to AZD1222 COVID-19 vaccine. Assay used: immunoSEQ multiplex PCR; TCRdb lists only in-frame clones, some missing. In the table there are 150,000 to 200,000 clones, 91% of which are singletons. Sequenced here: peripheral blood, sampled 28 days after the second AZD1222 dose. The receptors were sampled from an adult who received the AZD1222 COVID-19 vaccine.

CDR3 sequence reads: CASSLGGTEGNEQFF. The CDR3 nucleotides read TGCGCCAGCAGCTTGGGGGGCACCGAGGGCAATGAGCAGTTCTTC. This chain uses TRBV5-1 with TRBJ2-1; possibly TRBD1 or TRBD2 for D (5 bases each). The CDR3 is 15 amino acids. Per the germline V gene, CDR1 is SGHRS and CDR2 is YFSETQ. V lost 0 bases, J lost 6 bases, and 13 bases lay in between.

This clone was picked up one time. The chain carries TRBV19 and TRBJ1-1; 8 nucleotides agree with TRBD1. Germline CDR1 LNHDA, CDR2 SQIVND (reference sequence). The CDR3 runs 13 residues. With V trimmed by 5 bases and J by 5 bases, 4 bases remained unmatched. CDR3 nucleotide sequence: TGTGCCAGTAGTTCAGGGGGCCGGACTGAAGCTTTCTTT. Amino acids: CASSSGGRTEAFF.

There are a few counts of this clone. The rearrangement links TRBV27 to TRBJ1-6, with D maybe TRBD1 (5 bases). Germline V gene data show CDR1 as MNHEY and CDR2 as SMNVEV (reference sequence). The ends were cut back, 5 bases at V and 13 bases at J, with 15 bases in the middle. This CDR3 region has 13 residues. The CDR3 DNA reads TGTGCCAGCAGTGAACTAGGGGTTAAGCCCCTCCACTTT. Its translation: CASSELGVKPLHF.

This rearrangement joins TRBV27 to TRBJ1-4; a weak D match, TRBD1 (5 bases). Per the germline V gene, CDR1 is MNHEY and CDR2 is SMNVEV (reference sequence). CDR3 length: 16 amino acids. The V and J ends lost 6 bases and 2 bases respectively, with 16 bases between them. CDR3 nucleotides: TGTGCCAGCAGCCCAGTGGGGGGAGGGACTAATGAAAAACTGTTTTTT. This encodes CASSPVGGGTNEKLFF. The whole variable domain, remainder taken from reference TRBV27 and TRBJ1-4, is EAQVTQNPRYLITVTGKKLTVTCSQNMNHEYMSWYRQDPGLGLRQIYYSMNVEVTDKGDVPEGYKVSRKEKRNFPLILESPSPNQTSLYFCASSPVGGGTNEKLFFGSGTQLSVL.

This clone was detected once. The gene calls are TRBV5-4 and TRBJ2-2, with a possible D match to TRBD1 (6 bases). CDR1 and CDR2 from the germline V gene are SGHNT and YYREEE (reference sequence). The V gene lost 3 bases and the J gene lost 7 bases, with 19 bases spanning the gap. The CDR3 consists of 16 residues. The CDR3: CASSYDVGQGIGELFF. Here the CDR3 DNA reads TGTGCCAGCAGCTATGACGTGGGGCAGGGGATCGGGGAGCTGTTTTTT.

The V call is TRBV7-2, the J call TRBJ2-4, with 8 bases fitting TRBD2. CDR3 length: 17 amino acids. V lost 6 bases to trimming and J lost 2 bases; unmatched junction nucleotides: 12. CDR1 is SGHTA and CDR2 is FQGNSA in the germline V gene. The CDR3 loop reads CASSHARGGPTKNIQYF. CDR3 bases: TGTGCCAGCAGTCACGCACGCGGGGGGCCTACCAAAAACATTCAGTACTTC.

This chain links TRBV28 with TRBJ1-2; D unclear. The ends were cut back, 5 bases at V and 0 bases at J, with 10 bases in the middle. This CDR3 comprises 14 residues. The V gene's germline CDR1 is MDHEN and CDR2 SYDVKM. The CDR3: CASSPATSNYGYTF. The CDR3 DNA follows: TGTGCCAGCAGTCCAGCGACTTCTAACTATGGCTACACCTTC.

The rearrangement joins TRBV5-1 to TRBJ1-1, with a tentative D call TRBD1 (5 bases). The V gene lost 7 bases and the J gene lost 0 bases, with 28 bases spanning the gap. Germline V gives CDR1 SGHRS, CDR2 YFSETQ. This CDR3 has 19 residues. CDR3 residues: CASSIRGTSTRLMNTEAFF. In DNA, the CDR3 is TGCGCCAGCTCCATCCGGGGGACGTCGACCCGACTTATGAACACTGAAGCTTTCTTT.

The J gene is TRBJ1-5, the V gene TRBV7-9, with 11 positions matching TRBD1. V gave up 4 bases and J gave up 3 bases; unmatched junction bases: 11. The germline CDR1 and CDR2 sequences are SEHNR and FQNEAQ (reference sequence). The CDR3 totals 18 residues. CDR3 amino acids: CASSSGQGAQFINQPQHF. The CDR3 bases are TGTGCCAGCAGCTCAGGACAGGGGGCGCAGTTTATCAATCAGCCCCAGCATTTT.

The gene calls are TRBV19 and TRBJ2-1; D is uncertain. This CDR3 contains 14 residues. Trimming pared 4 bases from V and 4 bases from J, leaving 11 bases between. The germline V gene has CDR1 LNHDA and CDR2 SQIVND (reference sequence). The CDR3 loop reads CASSSRGQYNEQFF. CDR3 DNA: TGTGCCAGTAGTAGCCGTGGGCAGTACAATGAGCAGTTCTTC.

The CDR3 protein is CASSLDIAGNTEAFF. The DNA for the CDR3 is TGTGCCAGCAGCTTAGATATAGCAGGGAACACTGAAGCTTTCTTT. V gene TRBV7-9 combines with J gene TRBJ1-1; D is uncertain. The CDR3 is 15 amino acids. V was clipped by 1 base and J by 1 base, with 10 bases between them. The V gene's germline CDR1 is SEHNR and CDR2 FQNEAQ (reference sequence). The full variable domain, rest sourced from reference TRBV7-9 and TRBJ1-1, is DTGVSQNPRHKITKRGQNVTFRCDPISEHNRLYWYRQTLGQGPEFLTYFQNEAQLEKSRLLSDRFSAERPKGSFSTLEIQRTEQGDSAMYLCASSLDIAGNTEAFFGQGTRLTVV.

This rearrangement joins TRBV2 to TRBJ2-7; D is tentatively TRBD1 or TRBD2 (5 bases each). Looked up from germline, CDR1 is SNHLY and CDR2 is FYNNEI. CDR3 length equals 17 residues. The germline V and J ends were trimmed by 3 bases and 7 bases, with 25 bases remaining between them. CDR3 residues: CASSDDSVRSVWGEQYF. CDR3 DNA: TGTGCCAGCAGTGATGATTCGGTACGGTCCGTTTGGGGGGAGCAGTACTTC.

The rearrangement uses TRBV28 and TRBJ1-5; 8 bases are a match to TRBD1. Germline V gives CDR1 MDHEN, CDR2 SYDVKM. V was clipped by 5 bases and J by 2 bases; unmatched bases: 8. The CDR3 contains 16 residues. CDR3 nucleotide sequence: TGTGCCAGCAGTCTCCAGCGACAGGGGCGCAATCAGCCCCAGCATTTT. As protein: CASSLQRQGRNQPQHF. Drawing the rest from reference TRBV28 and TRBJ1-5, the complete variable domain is DVKVTQSSRYLVKRTGEKVFLECVQDMDHENMFWYRQDPGLGLRLIYFSYDVKMKEKGDIPEGYSVSREKKERFSLILESASTNQTSMYLCASSLQRQGRNQPQHFGDGTRLSIL.

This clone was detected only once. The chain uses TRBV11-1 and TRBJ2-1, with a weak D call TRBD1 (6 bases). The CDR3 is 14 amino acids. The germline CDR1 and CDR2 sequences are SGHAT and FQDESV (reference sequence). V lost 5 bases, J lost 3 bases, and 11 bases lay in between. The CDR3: CASSPRDNYNEQFF. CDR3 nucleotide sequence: TGTGCCAGCAGCCCCCGGGACAACTACAATGAGCAGTTCTTC.

CDR3 sequence (DNA): TGTGCCAGCAGCCCCGGGACAGCGGGAAATTCACCCCTCCACTTT. Its translation: CASSPGTAGNSPLHF. The J gene is TRBJ1-6, the V gene TRBV28; 7 nucleotides match TRBD1. V trimming: 6 bases; J trimming: 7 bases; junction bases outside the gene matches: 9. The CDR3 length is 15 residues. The germline V gene encodes CDR1 MDHEN and CDR2 SYDVKM.

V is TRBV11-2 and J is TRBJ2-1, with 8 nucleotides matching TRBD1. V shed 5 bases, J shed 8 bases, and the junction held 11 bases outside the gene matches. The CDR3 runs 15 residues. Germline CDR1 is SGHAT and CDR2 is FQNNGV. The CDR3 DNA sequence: TGTGCCAGCAGCCCACGACAGGGGTCAGGGGATGAGCAGTTCTTC. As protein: CASSPRQGSGDEQFF.

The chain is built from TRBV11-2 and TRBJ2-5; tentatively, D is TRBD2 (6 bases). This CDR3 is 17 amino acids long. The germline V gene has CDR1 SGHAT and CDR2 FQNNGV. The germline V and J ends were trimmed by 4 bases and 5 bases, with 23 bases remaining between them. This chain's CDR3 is CASSSPGGQGELETQYF. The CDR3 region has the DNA TGTGCCAGCAGCTCACCAGGAGGGCAGGGTGAGTTGGAGACCCAGTACTTC.

Written as DNA, the CDR3 is TGTGCCAGCTCACCACCGGGCAGGGGGTTTGGCTACACCTTC. Residues: CASSPPGRGFGYTF. The chain joins TRBV18 to TRBJ1-2; 7 bases align to TRBD1. Trimming took 0 bases from V and 7 from J; bases not matched to a gene: 5. The germline gives CDR1 KGHSH, CDR2 LQKENI. The CDR3 length is 14 residues. Combining the CDR3 with reference TRBV18 and TRBJ1-2 gives the whole variable domain NAGVMQNPRHLVRRRGQEARLRCSPMKGHSHVYWYRQLPEEGLKFMVYLQKENIIDESGMPKERFSAEFPKEGPSILRIQQVVRGDSAAYFCASSPPGRGFGYTFGSGTRLTVV.

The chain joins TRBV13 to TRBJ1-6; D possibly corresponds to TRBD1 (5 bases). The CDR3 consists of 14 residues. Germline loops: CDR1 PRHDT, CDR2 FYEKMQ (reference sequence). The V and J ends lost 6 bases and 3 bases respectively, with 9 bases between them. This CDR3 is CASRPGVYNSPLHF. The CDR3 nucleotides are TGTGCCAGCAGACCGGGGGTCTATAATTCACCCCTCCACTTT.

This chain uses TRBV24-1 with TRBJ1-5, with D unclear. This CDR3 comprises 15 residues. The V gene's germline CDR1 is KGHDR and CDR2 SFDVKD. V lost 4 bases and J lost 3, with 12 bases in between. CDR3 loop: CATSDRRSYNQPQHF. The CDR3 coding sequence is TGTGCCACCAGTGACCGGCGCAGCTACAATCAGCCCCAGCATTTT.

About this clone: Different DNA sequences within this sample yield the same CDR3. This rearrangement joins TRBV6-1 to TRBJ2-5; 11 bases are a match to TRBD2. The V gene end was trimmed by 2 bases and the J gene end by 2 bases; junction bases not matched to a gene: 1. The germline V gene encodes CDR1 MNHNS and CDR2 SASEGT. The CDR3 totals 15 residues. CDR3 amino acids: CASSELAGGQETQYF. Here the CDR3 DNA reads TGTGCCAGCAGTGAACTAGCGGGGGGACAAGAGACCCAGTACTTC.

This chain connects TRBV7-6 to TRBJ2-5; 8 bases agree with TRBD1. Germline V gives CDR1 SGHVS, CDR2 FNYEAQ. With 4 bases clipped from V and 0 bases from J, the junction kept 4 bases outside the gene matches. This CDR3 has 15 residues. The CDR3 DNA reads TGTGCCAGCAGCTCGCGACAGGGGTACCAAGAGACCCAGTACTTC. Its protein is CASSSRQGYQETQYF. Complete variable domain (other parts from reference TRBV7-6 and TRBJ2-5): GAGVSQSPRYKVTKRGQDVALRCDPISGHVSLYWYRQALGQGPEFLTYFNYEAQQDKSGLPNDRFSAERPEGSISTLTIQRTEQRDSAMYRCASSSRQGYQETQYFGPGTRLLVL.

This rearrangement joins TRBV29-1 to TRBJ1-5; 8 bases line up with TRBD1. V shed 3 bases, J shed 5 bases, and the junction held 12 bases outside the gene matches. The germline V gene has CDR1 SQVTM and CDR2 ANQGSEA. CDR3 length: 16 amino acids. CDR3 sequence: CSVDGTGAGPYQPQHF. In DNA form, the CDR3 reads TGCAGCGTTGACGGGACAGGTGCGGGTCCCTATCAGCCCCAGCATTTT.

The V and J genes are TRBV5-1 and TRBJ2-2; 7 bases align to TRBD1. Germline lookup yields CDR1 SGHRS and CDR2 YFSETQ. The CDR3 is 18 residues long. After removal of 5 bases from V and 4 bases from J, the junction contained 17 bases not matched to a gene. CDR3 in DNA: TGCGCCAGCAGTCCCCCGGGACAGCATACCTTCGGCACCGGGGAGCTGTTTTTT. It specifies CASSPPGQHTFGTGELFF.

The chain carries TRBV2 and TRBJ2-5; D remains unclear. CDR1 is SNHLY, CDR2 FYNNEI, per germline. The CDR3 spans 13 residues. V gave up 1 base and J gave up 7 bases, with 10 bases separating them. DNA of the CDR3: TGTGCCAGCAGTGAAGGTCCAAAAGGGACCCAGTACTTC. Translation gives CASSEGPKGTQYF.

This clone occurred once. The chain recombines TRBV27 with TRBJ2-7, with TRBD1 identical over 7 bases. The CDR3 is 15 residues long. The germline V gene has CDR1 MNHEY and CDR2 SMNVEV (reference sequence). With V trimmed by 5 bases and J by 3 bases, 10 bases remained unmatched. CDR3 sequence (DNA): TGTGCCAGCAGTCACCGGGACAGAGTCTTCTACGAGCAGTACTTC. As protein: CASSHRDRVFYEQYF.

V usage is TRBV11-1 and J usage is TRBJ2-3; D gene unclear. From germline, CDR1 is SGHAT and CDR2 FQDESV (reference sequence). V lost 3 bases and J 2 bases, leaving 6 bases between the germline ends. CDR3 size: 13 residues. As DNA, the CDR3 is TGTGCCAGCAGCTTCTTTTCCACAGATACGCAGTATTTT. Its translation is CASSFFSTDTQYF.

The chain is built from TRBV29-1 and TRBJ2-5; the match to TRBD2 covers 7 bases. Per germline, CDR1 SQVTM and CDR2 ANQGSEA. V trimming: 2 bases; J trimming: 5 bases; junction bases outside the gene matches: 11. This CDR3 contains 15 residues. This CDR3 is CSVEWLAATVETQYF. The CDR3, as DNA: TGCAGCGTTGAATGGCTAGCGGCCACGGTGGAGACCCAGTACTTC.